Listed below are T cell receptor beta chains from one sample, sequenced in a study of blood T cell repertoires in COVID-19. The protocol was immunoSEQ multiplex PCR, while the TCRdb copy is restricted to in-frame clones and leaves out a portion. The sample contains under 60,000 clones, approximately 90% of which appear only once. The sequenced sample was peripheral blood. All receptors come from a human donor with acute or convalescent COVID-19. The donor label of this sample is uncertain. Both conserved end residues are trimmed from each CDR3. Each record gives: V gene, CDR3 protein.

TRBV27	ASSRTGESYNSPLH
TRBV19	ASSIVERDGYGYT
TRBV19	ASSPWRATNEKLF
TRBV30	AWSVTGGLQPQH
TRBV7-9	ASSTPGQGNEKLF
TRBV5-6	ASSMTGHEQF
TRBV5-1	ASSLETFTGELF
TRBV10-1	ASSFIAGGSTGELF
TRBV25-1	ASTPKPHRYHSPLH
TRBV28	ASSDFTDTQY
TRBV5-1	ASSSQGNDGYT
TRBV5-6	ASSQVAGNEKLF
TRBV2	ASSRSDYSNQPQH
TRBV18	ASSPQFGAGRETQY
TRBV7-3	ASSSPGGTEAF
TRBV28	ASSPGGGGNQPQH
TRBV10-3	AISDWTSGGTGEQF
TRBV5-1	ASGGRSTDTQY
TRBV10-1	ASSGYGLAGSTDTQY
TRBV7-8	ASSLEGSSGSYNEQF
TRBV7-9	ASSRGDYTDTQY
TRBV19	ASSIPQISYEQY
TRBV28	ASSPRVTEAF
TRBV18	ASSPGTGDPYGYT
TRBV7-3	ASSLGGPSTNEKLF
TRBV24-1	ATSPSRVNTEAF
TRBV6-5	ASSLQGNTGELF
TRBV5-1	ASSLALAADTQY
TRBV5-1	ASSRTGLGEDTQY
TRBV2	ASSNLDRISYNEQF
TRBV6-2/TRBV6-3	ASSPKLAGVYEQY
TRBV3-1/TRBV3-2	ASSQVAGTDTQY
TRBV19	ASSTLQGGNQPQH
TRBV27	ATRTKGGAGNGNQPQH
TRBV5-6	ASSRQGNEQY
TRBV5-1	ASTLGRGNTEAF
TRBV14	ASSPFGGGMNTEAF
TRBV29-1	SVEGAHTRTEAF
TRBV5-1	ASSLERLPYNEQF
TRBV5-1	ASSSLAGEGDTQY
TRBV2	ASSDRSRGYT
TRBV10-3	AGGQGGTDTQY
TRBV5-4	ASSPVAQGYT
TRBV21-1	ASSKEQGAHEQY